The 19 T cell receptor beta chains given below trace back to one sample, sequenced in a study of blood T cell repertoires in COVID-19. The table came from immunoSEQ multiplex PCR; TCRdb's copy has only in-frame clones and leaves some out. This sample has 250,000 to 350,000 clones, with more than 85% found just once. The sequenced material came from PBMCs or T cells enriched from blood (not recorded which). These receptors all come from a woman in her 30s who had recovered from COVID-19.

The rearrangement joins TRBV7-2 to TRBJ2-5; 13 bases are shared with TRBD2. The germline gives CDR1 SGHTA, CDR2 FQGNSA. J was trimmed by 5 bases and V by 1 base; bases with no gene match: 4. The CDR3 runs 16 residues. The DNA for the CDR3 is TGTGCCAGCAGCTTAGGGGGACTAGCGGGATGGGAGACCCAGTACTTC. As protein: CASSLGGLAGWETQYF.

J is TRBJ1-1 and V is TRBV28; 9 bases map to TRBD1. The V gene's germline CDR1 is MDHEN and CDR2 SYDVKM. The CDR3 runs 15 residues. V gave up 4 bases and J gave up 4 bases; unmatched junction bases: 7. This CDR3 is CASSSQGAVFTEAFF. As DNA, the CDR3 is TGTGCCAGCAGTTCACAGGGGGCGGTCTTCACTGAAGCTTTCTTT.

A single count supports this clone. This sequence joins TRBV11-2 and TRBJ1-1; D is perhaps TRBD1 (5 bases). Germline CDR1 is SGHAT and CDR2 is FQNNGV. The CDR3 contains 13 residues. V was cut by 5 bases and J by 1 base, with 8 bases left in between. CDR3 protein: CASSPTENTEAFF. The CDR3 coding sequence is TGTGCCAGCAGCCCGACAGAGAACACTGAAGCTTTCTTT.

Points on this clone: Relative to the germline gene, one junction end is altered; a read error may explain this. The CDR3 protein is CASREGDYQPQHF. CDR3 nucleotide sequence: TGTGCCAGCAGGGAAGGGGACTATCAGCCCCAGCATTTT. This chain joins TRBV2 and TRBJ1-5, with D tentatively TRBD1 (5 bases). Germline CDR1 and CDR2: SNHLY and FYNNEI. This CDR3 is 13 amino acids long.

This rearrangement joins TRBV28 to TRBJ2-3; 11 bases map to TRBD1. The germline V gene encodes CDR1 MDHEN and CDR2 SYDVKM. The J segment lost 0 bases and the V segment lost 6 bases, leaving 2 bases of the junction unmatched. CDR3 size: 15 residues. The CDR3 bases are TGTGCCAGCAGGGGACAGGGGGAAAGCACAGATACGCAGTATTTT. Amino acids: CASRGQGESTDTQYF.

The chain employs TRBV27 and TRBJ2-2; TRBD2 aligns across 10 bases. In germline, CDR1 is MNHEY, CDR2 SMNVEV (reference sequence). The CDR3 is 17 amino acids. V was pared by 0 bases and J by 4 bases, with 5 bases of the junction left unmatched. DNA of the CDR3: TGTGCCAGCAGTTTATCTTTGGGACTAGCGACCACCGGGGAGCTGTTTTTT. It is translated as CASSLSLGLATTGELFF.

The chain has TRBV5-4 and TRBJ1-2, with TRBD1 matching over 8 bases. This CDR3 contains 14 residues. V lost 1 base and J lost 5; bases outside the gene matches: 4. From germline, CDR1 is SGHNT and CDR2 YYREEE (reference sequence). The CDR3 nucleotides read TGTGCCAGCAGCTTGCAGGGGGCTCAGTATGGCTACACCTTC. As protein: CASSLQGAQYGYTF. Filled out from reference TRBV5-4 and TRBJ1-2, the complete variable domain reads ETGVTQSPTHLIKTRGQQVTLRCSSQSGHNTVSWYQQALGQGPQFIFQYYREEENGRGNFPPRFSGLQFPNYSSELNVNALELDDSALYLCASSLQGAQYGYTFGSGTRLTVV.

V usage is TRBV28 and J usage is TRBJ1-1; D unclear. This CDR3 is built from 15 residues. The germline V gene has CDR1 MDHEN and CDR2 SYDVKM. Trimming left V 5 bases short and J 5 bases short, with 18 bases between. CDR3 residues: CASSPPGLRRTEAFF. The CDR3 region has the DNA TGTGCCAGCAGTCCCCCAGGACTCAGGAGGACTGAAGCTTTCTTT.

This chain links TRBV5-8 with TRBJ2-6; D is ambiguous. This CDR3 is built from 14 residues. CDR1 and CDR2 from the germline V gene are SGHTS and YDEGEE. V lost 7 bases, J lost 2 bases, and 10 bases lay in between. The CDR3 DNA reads TGTGCCAGCGACTTAGGTACTGGGGCCAACGTCCTGACTTTC. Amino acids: CASDLGTGANVLTF. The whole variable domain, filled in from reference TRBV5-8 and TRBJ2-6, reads EAGVTQSPTHLIKTRGQQATLRCSPISGHTSVYWYQQALGLGLQFLLWYDEGEERNRGNFPPRFSGRQFPNYSSELNVNALELEDSALYLCASDLGTGANVLTFGAGSRLTVL.

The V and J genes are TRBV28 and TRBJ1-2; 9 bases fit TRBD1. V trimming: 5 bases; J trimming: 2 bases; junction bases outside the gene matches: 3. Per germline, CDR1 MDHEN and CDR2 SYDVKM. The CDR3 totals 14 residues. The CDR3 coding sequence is TGTGCCAGCAGTAGGACAGGGGAGAACTATGGCTACACCTTC. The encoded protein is CASSRTGENYGYTF.

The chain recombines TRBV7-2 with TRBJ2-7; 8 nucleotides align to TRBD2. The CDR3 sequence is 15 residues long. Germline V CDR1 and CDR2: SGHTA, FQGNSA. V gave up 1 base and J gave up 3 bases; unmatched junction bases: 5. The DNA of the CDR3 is TGTGCCAGCAGCTTAGAGGGCGGGGGGCTCTACGAGCAGTACTTC. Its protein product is CASSLEGGGLYEQYF. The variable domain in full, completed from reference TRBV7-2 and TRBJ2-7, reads GAGVSQSPSNKVTEKGKDVELRCDPISGHTALYWYRQSLGQGLEFLIYFQGNSAPDKSGLPSDRFSAERTGGSVSTLTIQRTQQEDSAVYLCASSLEGGGLYEQYFGPGTRLTVT.

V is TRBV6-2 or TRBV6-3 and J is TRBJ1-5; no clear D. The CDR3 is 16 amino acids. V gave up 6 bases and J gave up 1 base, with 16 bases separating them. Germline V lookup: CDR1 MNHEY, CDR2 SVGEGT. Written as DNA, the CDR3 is TGTGCCAGCAGCCCTGCGGGGATTTCAAGCAATCAGCCCCAGCATTTT. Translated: CASSPAGISSNQPQHF.

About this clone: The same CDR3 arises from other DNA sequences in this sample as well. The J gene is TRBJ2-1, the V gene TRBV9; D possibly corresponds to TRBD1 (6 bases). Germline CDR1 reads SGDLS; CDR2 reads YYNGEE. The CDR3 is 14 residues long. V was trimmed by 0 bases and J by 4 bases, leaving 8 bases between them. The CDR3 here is CASSVEDRYNEQFF. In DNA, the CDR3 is TGTGCCAGCAGCGTAGAGGACAGATACAATGAGCAGTTCTTC.

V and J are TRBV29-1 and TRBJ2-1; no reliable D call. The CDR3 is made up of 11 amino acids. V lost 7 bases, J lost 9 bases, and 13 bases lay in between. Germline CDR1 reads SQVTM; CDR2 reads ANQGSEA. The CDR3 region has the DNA TGCAGCGCCGAATCTAGTGGTGAGCAGTTCTTC. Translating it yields CSAESSGEQFF.

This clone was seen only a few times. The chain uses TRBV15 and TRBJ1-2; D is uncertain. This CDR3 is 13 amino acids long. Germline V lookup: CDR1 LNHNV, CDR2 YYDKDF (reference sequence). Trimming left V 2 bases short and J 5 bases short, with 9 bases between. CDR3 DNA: TGTGCCACCAGCAGAAACGGAGCATATGGCTACACCTTC. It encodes CATSRNGAYGYTF.

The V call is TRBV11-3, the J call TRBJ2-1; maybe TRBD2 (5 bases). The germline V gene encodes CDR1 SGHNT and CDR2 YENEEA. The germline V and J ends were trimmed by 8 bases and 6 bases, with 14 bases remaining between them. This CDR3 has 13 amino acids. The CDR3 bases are TGTGCCAGCGACGGCGGGTATCGCAATGAGCAGTTCTTC. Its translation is CASDGGYRNEQFF. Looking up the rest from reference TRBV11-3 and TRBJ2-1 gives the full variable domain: EAGVVQSPRYKIIEKKQPVAFWCNPISGHNTLYWYLQNLGQGPELLIRYENEEAVDDSQLPKDRFSAERLKGVDSTLKIQPAELGDSAVYLCASDGGYRNEQFFGPGTRLTVL.

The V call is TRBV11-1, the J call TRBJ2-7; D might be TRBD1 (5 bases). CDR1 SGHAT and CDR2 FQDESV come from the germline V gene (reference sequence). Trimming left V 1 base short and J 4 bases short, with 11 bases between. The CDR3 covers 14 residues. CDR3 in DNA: TGTGCCAGCAGCTTAGTTGACAGCCTTTACGAGCAGTACTTC. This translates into CASSLVDSLYEQYF.

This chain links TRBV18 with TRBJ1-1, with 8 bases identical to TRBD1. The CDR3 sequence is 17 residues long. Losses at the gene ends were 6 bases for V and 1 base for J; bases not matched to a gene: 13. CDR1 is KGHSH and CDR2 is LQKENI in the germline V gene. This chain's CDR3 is CASSSTTGGVGNTEAFF. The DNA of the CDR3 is TGTGCCAGCTCTTCGACCACAGGGGGAGTAGGGAACACTGAAGCTTTCTTT.

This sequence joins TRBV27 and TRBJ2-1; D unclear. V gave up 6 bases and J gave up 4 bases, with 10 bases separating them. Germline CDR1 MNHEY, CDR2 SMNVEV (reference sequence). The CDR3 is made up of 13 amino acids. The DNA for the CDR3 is TGTGCCAGCAGACTGGCAGCGTACAATGAGCAGTTCTTC. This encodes CASRLAAYNEQFF.